The present T cell receptor beta chain was sequenced within a study of OX40 agonist ivuxolimab in advanced cancers. The V end lost 0 bases, the J end lost 6 bases, and 22 bases lay between the germline ends. Germline V CDR1 and CDR2: SGDLS, YYNGEE. This CDR3 is built from 17 residues. Sequenced by immunoSEQ multiplex PCR; TCRdb stores in-frame clones only, minus some. The sample includes approximately 73,000 clones, around nine tenths of them seen just once. The origin of this receptor is an adult with an advanced solid tumor such as melanoma, head and neck, liver or kidney cancer. Specimen: CD4+ or CD8+ T cells sorted from blood, collected in a trial of the OX40 agonist ivuxolimab. The chain carries TRBV9 and TRBJ2-7, with D tentatively TRBD2 (6 bases). The CDR3: CASSVGGSTGVRSEQYF. CDR3 bases: TGTGCCAGCAGCGTAGGGGGGTCCACGGGAGTCCGCTCCGAGCAGTACTTC.